The clone carrying this TCR beta chain was counted a single time. With 8 bases removed from V and 5 bases from J, the gap between germline ends came to 9 bases. The CDR3 consists of 11 residues. Germline V gives CDR1 MDHEN, CDR2 SYDVKM. As for treatment: around 19 received Ad26.COV2.S at low or high dose, single or two shots; about 5 received placebo; per-sample allocation not given. The samples were gathered on day 63 after the first injection of vaccine or placebo. These data are taken from a study of Ad26.COV2.S vaccination and SARS-CoV-2 variants. For the study at large: Once or twice, 56 days apart, Ad26.COV2.S was delivered intramuscularly.

Sequencing was performed with immunoSEQ multiplex PCR; in TCRdb, only in-frame clones are kept and a portion is missing. The sample lists 320,000 or so clones, about 90% occurring once. The specimen was peripheral blood, collected in a trial of Ad26.COV2.S vaccine versus placebo. The source of this sequence is a person aged 18-60 years who received the Ad26.COV2.S COVID-19 vaccine or a placebo. The genes are TRBV28 and TRBJ1-2, with D maybe TRBD1 (6 bases). CDR3 nucleotide sequence: TGTGCCAGCGGACAGCGATATGGCTACACCTTC. Translated: CASGQRYGYTF.